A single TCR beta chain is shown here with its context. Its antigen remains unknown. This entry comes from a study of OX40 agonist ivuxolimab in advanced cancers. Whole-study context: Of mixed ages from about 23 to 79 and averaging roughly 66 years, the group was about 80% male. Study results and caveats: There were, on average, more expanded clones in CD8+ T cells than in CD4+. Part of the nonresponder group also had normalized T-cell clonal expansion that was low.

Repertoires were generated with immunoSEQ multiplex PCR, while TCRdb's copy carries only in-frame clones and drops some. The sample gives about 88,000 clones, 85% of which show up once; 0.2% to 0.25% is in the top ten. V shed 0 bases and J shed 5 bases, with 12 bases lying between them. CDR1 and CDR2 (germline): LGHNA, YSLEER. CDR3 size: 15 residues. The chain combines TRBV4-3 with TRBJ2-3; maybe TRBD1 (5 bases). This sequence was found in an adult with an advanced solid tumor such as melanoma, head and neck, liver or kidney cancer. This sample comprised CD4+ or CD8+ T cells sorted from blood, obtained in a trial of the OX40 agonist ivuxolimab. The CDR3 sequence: CASSQEGAERDTQYF. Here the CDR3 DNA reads TGCGCCAGCAGCCAAGAAGGGGCGGAAAGAGATACGCAGTATTTT.